The rows below give T cell receptor beta chains drawn from one sample of a study of OX40 agonist ivuxolimab in advanced cancers. The repertoire was sequenced with immunoSEQ multiplex PCR; TCRdb's copy has only in-frame clones and lacks some. Among 35,000 to 40,000 clones listed, over 80% were seen once. The material was CD4+ or CD8+ T cells sorted from blood, obtained in a trial of the OX40 agonist ivuxolimab. Receptor source: an adult with an advanced solid tumor such as melanoma, head and neck, liver or kidney cancer. Each CDR3 is given with its conserved first and last residue.

TRBJ2-2 TRBV12-5 CASALGGANTGELFF
TRBJ1-1 TRBV6-1 CASEKGGDTEAFF
TRBJ1-6 TRBV7-8 CASSPQGSYNSPLHF
TRBJ2-3 TRBV10-3 CAISRETGTQYF
TRBJ2-1 TRBV29-1 CSARGRDEQFF
TRBJ2-4 TRBV4-1 CASSQEGTGPYIQYF
TRBJ1-1 TRBV5-4 CASSPDRESGTEAFF
TRBJ1-5 TRBV15 CATSLRGVQPQHF
TRBJ2-3 TRBV25-1 CASSEVQKGHSSTDTQYF
TRBJ1-2 TRBV7-9 CASSVWEYGYTF
TRBJ2-3 TRBV6-4 CASRRTSGNTDTQYF
TRBJ2-7 TRBV4-1 CASSQDWRAGGDEQYF
TRBJ2-7 TRBV19 CASSASGTLYEQYF
TRBJ1-2 TRBV7-3 CASSPRGQGDYGYTF
TRBJ2-1 TRBV2 CASSEIFSDSSNEQFF
TRBJ2-3 TRBV18 CASSPISGGTDTQYF